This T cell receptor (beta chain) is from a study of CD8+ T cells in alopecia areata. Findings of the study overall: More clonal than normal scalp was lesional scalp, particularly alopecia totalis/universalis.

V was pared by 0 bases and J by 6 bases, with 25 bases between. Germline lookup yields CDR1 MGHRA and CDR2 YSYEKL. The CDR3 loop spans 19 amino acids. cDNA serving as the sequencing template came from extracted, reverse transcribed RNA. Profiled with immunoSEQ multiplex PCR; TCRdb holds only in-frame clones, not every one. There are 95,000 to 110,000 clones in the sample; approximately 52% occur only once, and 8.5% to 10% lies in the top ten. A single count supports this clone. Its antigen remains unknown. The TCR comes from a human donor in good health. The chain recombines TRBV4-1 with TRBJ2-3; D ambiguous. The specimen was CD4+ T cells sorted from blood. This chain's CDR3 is CASSQEDPYGGVADDTQYF. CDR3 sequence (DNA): TGCGCCAGCAGCCAAGAGGACCCTTACGGTGGGGTAGCTGATGATACGCAGTATTTT.